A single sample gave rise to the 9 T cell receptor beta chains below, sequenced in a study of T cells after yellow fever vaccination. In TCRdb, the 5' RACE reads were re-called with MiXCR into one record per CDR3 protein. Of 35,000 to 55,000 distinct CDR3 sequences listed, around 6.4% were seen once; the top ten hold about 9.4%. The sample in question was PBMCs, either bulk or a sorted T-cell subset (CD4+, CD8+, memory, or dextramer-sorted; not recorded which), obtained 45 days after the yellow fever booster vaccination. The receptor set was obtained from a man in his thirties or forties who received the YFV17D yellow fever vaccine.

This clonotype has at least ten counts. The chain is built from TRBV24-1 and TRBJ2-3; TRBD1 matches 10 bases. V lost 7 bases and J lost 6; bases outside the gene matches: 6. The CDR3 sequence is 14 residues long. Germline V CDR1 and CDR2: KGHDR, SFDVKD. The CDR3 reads CATRKGQGTDTQYF. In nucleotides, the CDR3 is TGTGCCACCAGGAAGGGACAGGGGACCGATACGCAGTATTTT.

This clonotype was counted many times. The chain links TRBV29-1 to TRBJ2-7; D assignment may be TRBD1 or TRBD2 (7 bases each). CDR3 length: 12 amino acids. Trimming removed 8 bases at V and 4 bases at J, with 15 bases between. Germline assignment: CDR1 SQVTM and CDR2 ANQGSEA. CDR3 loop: CSYQGEGYEQYF. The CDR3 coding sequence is TGCAGCTACCAGGGGGAGGGATACGAGCAGTACTTC.

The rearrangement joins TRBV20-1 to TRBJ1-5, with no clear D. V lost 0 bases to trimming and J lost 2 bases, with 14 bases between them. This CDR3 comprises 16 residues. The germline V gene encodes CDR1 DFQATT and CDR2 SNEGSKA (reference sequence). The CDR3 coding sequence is TGCAGTGCTAGAGACCACGCCCGGGGAGGCAATCAGCCCCAGCATTTT. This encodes CSARDHARGGNQPQHF.

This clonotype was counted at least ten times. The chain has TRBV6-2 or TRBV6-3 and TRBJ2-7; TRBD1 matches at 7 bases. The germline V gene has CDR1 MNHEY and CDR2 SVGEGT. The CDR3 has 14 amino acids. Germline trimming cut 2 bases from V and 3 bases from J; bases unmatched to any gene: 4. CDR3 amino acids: CASSYGTAFYEQYF. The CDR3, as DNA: TGTGCCAGCAGTTACGGGACAGCTTTCTACGAGCAGTACTTC.

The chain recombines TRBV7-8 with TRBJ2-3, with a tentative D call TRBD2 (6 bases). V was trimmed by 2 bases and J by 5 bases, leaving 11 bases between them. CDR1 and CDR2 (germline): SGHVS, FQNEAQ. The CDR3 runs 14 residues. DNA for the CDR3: TGTGCCAGCAGCTTACTAGCGCCTGGAGATACGCAGTATTTT. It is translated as CASSLLAPGDTQYF.

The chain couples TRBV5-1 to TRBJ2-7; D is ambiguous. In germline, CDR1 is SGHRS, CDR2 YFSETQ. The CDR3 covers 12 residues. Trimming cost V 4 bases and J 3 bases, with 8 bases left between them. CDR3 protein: CASSPRLYEQYF. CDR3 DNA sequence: TGCGCCAGCAGCCCTCGGCTCTACGAGCAGTACTTC.

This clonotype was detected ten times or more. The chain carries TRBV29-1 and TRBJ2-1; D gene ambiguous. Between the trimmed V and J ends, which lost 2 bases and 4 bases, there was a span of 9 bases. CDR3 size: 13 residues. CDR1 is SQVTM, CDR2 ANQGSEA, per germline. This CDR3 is CSVETLHYNEQFF. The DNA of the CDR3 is TGCAGCGTTGAAACACTGCATTACAATGAGCAGTTCTTC.

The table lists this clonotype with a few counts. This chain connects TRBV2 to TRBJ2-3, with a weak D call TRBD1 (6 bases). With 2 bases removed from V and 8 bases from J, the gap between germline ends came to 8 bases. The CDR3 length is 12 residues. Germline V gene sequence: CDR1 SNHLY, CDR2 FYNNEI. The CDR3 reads CASSEQGSTQYF. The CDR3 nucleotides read TGTGCCAGCAGTGAACAGGGGAGTACGCAGTATTTT.

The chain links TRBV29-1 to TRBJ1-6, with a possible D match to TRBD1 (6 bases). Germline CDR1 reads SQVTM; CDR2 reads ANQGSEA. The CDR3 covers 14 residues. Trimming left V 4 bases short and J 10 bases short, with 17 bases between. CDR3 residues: CSVASGQWDSPLHF. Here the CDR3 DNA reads TGCAGCGTTGCCTCCGGACAGTGGGACTCACCCCTCCACTTT.